What follows describes a single T cell receptor (beta chain). Its matching antigen is unknown. The data belong to a study of cytomegalovirus exposure and HLA in healthy donors. Broader study findings: What a later analysis showed was that several of the most significant clusters appeared linked to common viral pathogens. Immune exposure information available was restricted to CMV serostatus.

Unmatched junction bases numbered 2, after V lost 6 bases and J lost 8 bases. Germline CDR1 LNHDA, CDR2 SQIVND (reference sequence). This CDR3 has 11 amino acids. The PCR was carried out with 60 Vbeta primers and 13 Jbeta primers. Data came from immunoSEQ multiplex PCR; TCRdb stores just in-frame clones and leaves some out. The repertoire includes about 180,000 clones, roughly 85% of them detected once, and 0.69% sits in the top ten. This TCR was sampled from a woman aged 40 to 50 in good health and CMV-seronegative. Sequencing was done on a sample of PBMCs. V usage is TRBV19 and J usage is TRBJ1-2, with 8 positions matching TRBD1. The CDR3 coding sequence is TGTGCCAGTAGGGGGACAGGAGGCTACACCTTC. Translation gives CASRGTGGYTF.